The present T cell receptor (beta chain) was sequenced within a study of T cell responses to AZD1222 COVID-19 vaccine. The CDR3 is 13 residues long. Looked up from germline, CDR1 is MNHEY and CDR2 is SVGAGI. The V end was cut by 6 bases, the J end by 0 bases, with 8 bases between. TCRdb's copy holds only in-frame clones and misses some; the assay was immunoSEQ multiplex PCR. The table records under 150,000 clones, 92% of them present only once. V gene TRBV6-5 combines with J gene TRBJ1-1; D is ambiguous. The sequencing used peripheral blood, collected 28 days after the second AZD1222 dose. This clonotype originated in an adult who received the AZD1222 COVID-19 vaccine. CDR3 amino acids: CASSGLMNTEAFF. The CDR3 DNA is TGTGCCAGCAGCGGTTTAATGAACACTGAAGCTTTCTTT.